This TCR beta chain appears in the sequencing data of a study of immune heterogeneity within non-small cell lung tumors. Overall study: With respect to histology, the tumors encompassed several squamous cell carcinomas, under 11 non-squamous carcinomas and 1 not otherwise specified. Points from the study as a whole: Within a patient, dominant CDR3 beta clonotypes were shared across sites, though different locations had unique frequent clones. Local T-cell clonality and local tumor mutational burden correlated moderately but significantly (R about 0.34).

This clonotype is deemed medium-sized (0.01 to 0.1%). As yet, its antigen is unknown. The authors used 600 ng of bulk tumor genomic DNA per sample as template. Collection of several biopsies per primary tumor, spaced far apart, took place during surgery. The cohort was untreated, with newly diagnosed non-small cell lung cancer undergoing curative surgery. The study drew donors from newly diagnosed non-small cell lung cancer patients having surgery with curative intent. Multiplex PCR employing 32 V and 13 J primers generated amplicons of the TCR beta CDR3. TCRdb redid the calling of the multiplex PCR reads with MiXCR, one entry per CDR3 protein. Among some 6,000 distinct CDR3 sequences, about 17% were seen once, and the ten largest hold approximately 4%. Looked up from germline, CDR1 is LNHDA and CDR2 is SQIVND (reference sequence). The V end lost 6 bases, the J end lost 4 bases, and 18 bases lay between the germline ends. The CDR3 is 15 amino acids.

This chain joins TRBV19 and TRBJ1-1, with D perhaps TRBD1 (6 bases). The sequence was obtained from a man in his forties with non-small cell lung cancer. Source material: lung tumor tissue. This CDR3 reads CASRSDQGLSTEAFF. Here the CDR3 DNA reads TGTGCCAGTAGATCGGACCAGGGGCTCAGCACTGAAGCTTTCTTT. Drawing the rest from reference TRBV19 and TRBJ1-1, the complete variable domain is DGGITQSPKYLFRKEGQNVTLSCEQNLNHDAMYWYRQDPGQGLRLIYYSQIVNDFQKGDIAEGYSVSREKKESFPLTVTSAQKNPTAFYLCASRSDQGLSTEAFFGQGTRLTVV.